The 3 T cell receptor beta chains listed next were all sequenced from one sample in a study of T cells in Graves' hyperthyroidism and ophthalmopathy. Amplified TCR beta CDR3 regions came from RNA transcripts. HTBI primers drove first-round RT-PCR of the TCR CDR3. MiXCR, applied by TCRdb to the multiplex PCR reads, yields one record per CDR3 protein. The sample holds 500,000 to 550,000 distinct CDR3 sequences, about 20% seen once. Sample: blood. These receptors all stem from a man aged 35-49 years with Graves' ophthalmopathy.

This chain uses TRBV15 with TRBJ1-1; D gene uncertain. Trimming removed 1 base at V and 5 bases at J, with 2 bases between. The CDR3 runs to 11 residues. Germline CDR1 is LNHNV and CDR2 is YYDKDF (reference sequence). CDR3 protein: CATSRVTEAFF. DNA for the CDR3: TGTGCCACCAGCAGAGTGACTGAAGCTTTCTTT.

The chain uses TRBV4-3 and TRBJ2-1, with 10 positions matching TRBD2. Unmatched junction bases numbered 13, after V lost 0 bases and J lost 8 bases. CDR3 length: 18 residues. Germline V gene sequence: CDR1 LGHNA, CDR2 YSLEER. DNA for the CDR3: TGCGCCAGCAGCCAAGATCTTTCGGCGCTAGCGGGAGACGATGAGCAGTTCTTC. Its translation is CASSQDLSALAGDDEQFF.

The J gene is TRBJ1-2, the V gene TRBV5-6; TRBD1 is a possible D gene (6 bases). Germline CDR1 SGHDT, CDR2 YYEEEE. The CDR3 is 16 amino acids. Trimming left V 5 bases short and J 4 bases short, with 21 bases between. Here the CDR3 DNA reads TGTGCCAGCAGAACGATAACAGGGAGGGGCGGCTATGGCTACACCTTC. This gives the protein CASRTITGRGGYGYTF.